This is a list of T cell receptor beta chains from one sample in a study of response to subunit inactivated influenza vaccine. In TCRdb, the RT-PCR reads were re-called with MiXCR into one record per CDR3 protein. The sample consists of roughly 500,000 distinct CDR3 sequences, 15% to 20% of them appearing once. Sequenced material: CD4+ T cells sorted from PBMCs, taken about 24 months after vaccination. These receptor sequences come from a man aged 45 to 75 who received an inactivated influenza vaccine. Each CDR3 is given with its conserved first and last residue. Each record gives: clone size, V gene, J gene, D gene, CDR3 DNA, CDR3 protein. The D gene is left open where the match is weak. Clone size appears in some rows only: once, few, many, or a class for an expanded clone.

clone size: few; V gene: TRBV5-1; J gene: TRBJ2-3; D gene: TRBD2; CDR3 DNA: TGCGCCAGCAGCTCTCTAGCGGGACTCGGCACAGATACGCAGTATTTT; CDR3 protein: CASSSLAGLGTDTQYF
clone size: many; V gene: TRBV12-3/TRBV12-4; J gene: TRBJ2-5; D gene: .; CDR3 DNA: TGTGCCAGCAGCCTGATCCCCGAACAAGAGACCCAGTACTTC; CDR3 protein: CASSLIPEQETQYF
clone size: .; V gene: TRBV4-2; J gene: TRBJ2-1; D gene: TRBD1; CDR3 DNA: TGTGCCAGCAGCCAAGCCGGACAGGGGAGGAATGAGCAGTTCTTC; CDR3 protein: CASSQAGQGRNEQFF
clone size: .; V gene: TRBV9; J gene: TRBJ2-3; D gene: .; CDR3 DNA: TGTGCCAGCAGCGTCGTAAGACTAGGAGGTGGCGCAGATACGCAGTATTTT; CDR3 protein: CASSVVRLGGGADTQYF
clone size: .; V gene: TRBV4-3; J gene: TRBJ2-7; D gene: TRBD2; CDR3 DNA: TGCGCCAGCAGCCCCACGACTAGCGGGGTTTCGTACGAGCAGTACTTC; CDR3 protein: CASSPTTSGVSYEQYF
clone size: .; V gene: TRBV27; J gene: TRBJ1-2; D gene: TRBD1; CDR3 DNA: TGTGCCAGCAGGGAGACAGGGGCGTACTATGGCTACACCTTC; CDR3 protein: CASRETGAYYGYTF
clone size: .; V gene: TRBV9; J gene: TRBJ2-3; D gene: .; CDR3 DNA: TGTGCCAGCAGCGAGCGTAGCCCTTGGATTATCACAGATACGCAGTATTTT; CDR3 protein: CASSERSPWIITDTQYF
clone size: many; V gene: TRBV29-1; J gene: TRBJ1-1; D gene: .; CDR3 DNA: TGCAGCGGCCAGGGCTGGAACACTGAAGCTTTCTTT; CDR3 protein: CSGQGWNTEAFF
clone size: .; V gene: TRBV12-3/TRBV12-4; J gene: TRBJ1-2; D gene: .; CDR3 DNA: TGTGCCAGCAGCCGGACCCGACGGACGGCATGGGTTGGCTACACCTTC; CDR3 protein: CASSRTRRTAWVGYTF
clone size: many; V gene: TRBV7-8; J gene: TRBJ2-3; D gene: .; CDR3 DNA: TGTGCCAGCAGCGTAGGGGCGGCAACGACCACAGATACGCAGTATTTT; CDR3 protein: CASSVGAATTTDTQYF
clone size: few; V gene: TRBV11-2; J gene: TRBJ2-1; D gene: TRBD1; CDR3 DNA: TGTGCCAGCAGCTTAGGCAGGGGGTTCTACAATGAGCAGTTCTTC; CDR3 protein: CASSLGRGFYNEQFF
clone size: few; V gene: TRBV20-1; J gene: TRBJ2-7; D gene: TRBD1; CDR3 DNA: TGCAGTGCTAGGTTGGCCCACTACAGGGGGCGGGACGAGCAGTACTTC; CDR3 protein: CSARLAHYRGRDEQYF
clone size: .; V gene: TRBV6-1; J gene: TRBJ2-7; D gene: TRBD1; CDR3 DNA: TGTGCCAGCAACAGGGGGGCTCAGTCTACTAGAGAGCAGTACTTC; CDR3 protein: CASNRGAQSTREQYF
clone size: few; V gene: TRBV10-3; J gene: TRBJ2-7; D gene: .; CDR3 DNA: TGTGCCATCAGGGGGGACAGCGGGTCATCCGAGCAGTACTTC; CDR3 protein: CAIRGDSGSSEQYF
clone size: few; V gene: TRBV7-2; J gene: TRBJ2-5; D gene: .; CDR3 DNA: TGTGCCAGCAGCTTACTCAGGGCCCAAGAGACCCAGTACTTC; CDR3 protein: CASSLLRAQETQYF
clone size: .; V gene: TRBV20-1; J gene: TRBJ1-2; D gene: .; CDR3 DNA: TGCAGTGCTAGTCCTGGGGGGCGGTCAACCTTC; CDR3 protein: CSASPGGRSTF
clone size: few; V gene: TRBV29-1; J gene: TRBJ2-1; D gene: TRBD2; CDR3 DNA: TGCAGCGTTAGCGGGGCCGACAATGAGCAGTTCTTC; CDR3 protein: CSVSGADNEQFF
clone size: .; V gene: TRBV14; J gene: TRBJ2-7; D gene: TRBD1; CDR3 DNA: TGTGCCAGCAGCCAAGGAGGGGACAGCTACGAGCAGTGCTTC; CDR3 protein: CASSQGGDSYEQCF
clone size: few; V gene: TRBV5-6; J gene: TRBJ2-4; D gene: .; CDR3 DNA: TGTGCCAGCAGTCCTTGGACTATAGCCAAAAACATTCAGTACTTC; CDR3 protein: CASSPWTIAKNIQYF
clone size: few; V gene: TRBV10-3; J gene: TRBJ1-4; D gene: .; CDR3 DNA: TGTGCCATCAGTGGGTCCCCGACAGGAACGACTGAAAAACTGTTTTTT; CDR3 protein: CAISGSPTGTTEKLFF
clone size: .; V gene: TRBV4-3; J gene: TRBJ2-6; D gene: .; CDR3 DNA: TGCGCCAGCAGCCAGGAACCGAGGGTTGCGAACTCTGGGGCCAACGTCCTGACTTTC; CDR3 protein: CASSQEPRVANSGANVLTF
clone size: .; V gene: TRBV5-1; J gene: TRBJ2-5; D gene: .; CDR3 DNA: TGCGCCAGCAGCTTTTGGCTAAGGACAGCCCAAGAGACCCAGTACTTC; CDR3 protein: CASSFWLRTAQETQYF
clone size: .; V gene: TRBV15; J gene: TRBJ1-1; D gene: .; CDR3 DNA: TGTGCCACCAGCAGAGAGTCCGTAGAAGCTTTCTTT; CDR3 protein: CATSRESVEAFF
clone size: .; V gene: TRBV11-3; J gene: TRBJ2-1; D gene: TRBD2; CDR3 DNA: TGTGCCAGCAGCTTAACTAGCGGGGGGGGTGAGCAGTTCTTC; CDR3 protein: CASSLTSGGGEQFF
clone size: few; V gene: TRBV15; J gene: TRBJ2-1; D gene: .; CDR3 DNA: TGTGCCACCAGCAGATTCAGGGGATCCTACAATGAGCAGTTCTTC; CDR3 protein: CATSRFRGSYNEQFF
clone size: few; V gene: TRBV20-1; J gene: TRBJ1-5; D gene: .; CDR3 DNA: TGCAGTGCTAGAGGGGCGGGGTGGGACAACCGAAATCAGCCCCAGCATTTT; CDR3 protein: CSARGAGWDNRNQPQHF
clone size: .; V gene: TRBV7-2; J gene: TRBJ2-2; D gene: .; CDR3 DNA: TGTGCCAGCAGCTCCAGGGAAACCGGGGAGCTGTTTTTT; CDR3 protein: CASSSRETGELFF
clone size: .; V gene: TRBV27; J gene: TRBJ2-2; D gene: .; CDR3 DNA: TGTGCCAGCACCATATCAGGGGTCCTCACCGGGGAGCTGTTTTTT; CDR3 protein: CASTISGVLTGELFF
clone size: .; V gene: TRBV12-3/TRBV12-4; J gene: TRBJ1-3; D gene: TRBD1; CDR3 DNA: TGTGCCAGCAGTTTCCCCCTCGGACAGGTGGGAAACACCATATATTTT; CDR3 protein: CASSFPLGQVGNTIYF
clone size: .; V gene: TRBV9; J gene: TRBJ2-1; D gene: TRBD2; CDR3 DNA: TGTGCCAGCAGCGGTAGCGGGGCCCCGGCGGAGCAGTTCTTC; CDR3 protein: CASSGSGAPAEQFF
clone size: few; V gene: TRBV20-1; J gene: TRBJ2-3; D gene: .; CDR3 DNA: TGCAGTGCTAGGGATCCCACCGGCAAGACTAGCACAGATACGCAGTATTTT; CDR3 protein: CSARDPTGKTSTDTQYF
clone size: .; V gene: TRBV5-1; J gene: TRBJ2-7; D gene: .; CDR3 DNA: TGCGCCAGCAGCTTTCGGACGGGATCCTACGAGCAGTACTTC; CDR3 protein: CASSFRTGSYEQYF
clone size: few; V gene: TRBV15; J gene: TRBJ2-1; D gene: .; CDR3 DNA: TGTGCCACCGGTGGGGACTCCCTGAGTAATGAGCAGTTCTTC; CDR3 protein: CATGGDSLSNEQFF
clone size: few; V gene: TRBV5-6; J gene: TRBJ2-7; D gene: .; CDR3 DNA: TGTGCCAGCAGCTTGACTGGGTTCTACGAGCAGTACTTC; CDR3 protein: CASSLTGFYEQYF
clone size: few; V gene: TRBV20-1; J gene: TRBJ1-5; D gene: TRBD1; CDR3 DNA: TGCAGTGCCCTCTCGGGACAGGGGGCTTGGCAGCCCCAGCATTTT; CDR3 protein: CSALSGQGAWQPQHF
clone size: few; V gene: TRBV20-1; J gene: TRBJ2-1; D gene: TRBD1; CDR3 DNA: TGCAGTGCCTGGGGACAGGTAAATAGGAATGAGCAGTTCTTC; CDR3 protein: CSAWGQVNRNEQFF
clone size: once; V gene: TRBV7-9; J gene: TRBJ2-7; D gene: .; CDR3 DNA: TGTGCCAGCAGCCCGGACGCGTGGTGGAGGGTGTCCTACGAGCAGTACTTC; CDR3 protein: CASSPDAWWRVSYEQYF
clone size: few; V gene: TRBV29-1; J gene: TRBJ1-2; D gene: .; CDR3 DNA: TGCAGCGTTGAAGCCCTCAGGGCGGGGGGCTACACCTTC; CDR3 protein: CSVEALRAGGYTF
clone size: .; V gene: TRBV11-2; J gene: TRBJ1-3; D gene: .; CDR3 DNA: TGTGCCAGCACCCAGACAGACTTCTCTGGAAACACCATATATTTT; CDR3 protein: CASTQTDFSGNTIYF
clone size: .; V gene: TRBV7-3; J gene: TRBJ1-2; D gene: TRBD1; CDR3 DNA: TGTGCCAGCAGCCCCGATAATCGACAGGGGCCCACCTTC; CDR3 protein: CASSPDNRQGPTF
clone size: few; V gene: TRBV5-4; J gene: TRBJ2-2; D gene: .; CDR3 DNA: TGTGCCAGCAGCTTGCACGACACCGGGGAGCTGTTTTTT; CDR3 protein: CASSLHDTGELFF
clone size: few; V gene: TRBV28; J gene: TRBJ2-1; D gene: TRBD1; CDR3 DNA: TGTGCCAGCAGAATACAGGGGGGCTACTACAATGAGCAGTTCTTC; CDR3 protein: CASRIQGGYYNEQFF
clone size: .; V gene: TRBV5-1; J gene: TRBJ2-7; D gene: .; CDR3 DNA: TGCGCCAGCAGCTCCGGACAGAACACCTACGAGCAGTACTTC; CDR3 protein: CASSSGQNTYEQYF
clone size: many; V gene: TRBV5-6; J gene: TRBJ1-2; D gene: .; CDR3 DNA: TGTGCCAGCAGCTTGAAACAGTTCTATGGCTACACCTTC; CDR3 protein: CASSLKQFYGYTF
clone size: .; V gene: TRBV28; J gene: TRBJ1-5; D gene: .; CDR3 DNA: TGTGCCAGCAGTTTGGGTGGCTGGGGGCGCATCGATCAGCCCCAGCATTTT; CDR3 protein: CASSLGGWGRIDQPQHF
clone size: .; V gene: TRBV5-1; J gene: TRBJ2-1; D gene: .; CDR3 DNA: TGCGCCAGCAGCTTCGTTACCCCCTCCTACAATGAGCAGTTCTTC; CDR3 protein: CASSFVTPSYNEQFF
clone size: many; V gene: TRBV12-3/TRBV12-4; J gene: TRBJ2-4; D gene: .; CDR3 DNA: TGTGCCAGCAGTTCCCGGGACGCCAAAAACATTCAGTACTTC; CDR3 protein: CASSSRDAKNIQYF
clone size: few; V gene: TRBV6-1; J gene: TRBJ2-2; D gene: .; CDR3 DNA: TGTGCCAGCAGTGAAGACAGGGCCGGGGAGCTGTTTTTT; CDR3 protein: CASSEDRAGELFF
clone size: many; V gene: TRBV4-1; J gene: TRBJ2-5; D gene: .; CDR3 DNA: TGCGCCAGCAGCCAGACCGGGACTCAAGAGACCCAGTACTTC; CDR3 protein: CASSQTGTQETQYF
clone size: few; V gene: TRBV5-1; J gene: TRBJ2-2; D gene: TRBD2; CDR3 DNA: TGCGCCAGCAGCCACGAGATGGGACTAGGAGAGCTGTTTTTT; CDR3 protein: CASSHEMGLGELFF
clone size: many; V gene: TRBV28; J gene: TRBJ2-7; D gene: .; CDR3 DNA: TGTGCCAGCAGCTCAGCGACAGTGGAACATAACTACGAGCAGTACTTC; CDR3 protein: CASSSATVEHNYEQYF
clone size: .; V gene: TRBV9; J gene: TRBJ2-3; D gene: .; CDR3 DNA: TGTGCCAGCAGCGTAATGATTAGCACAGATACGCAGTATTTT; CDR3 protein: CASSVMISTDTQYF
clone size: few; V gene: TRBV5-5; J gene: TRBJ1-5; D gene: .; CDR3 DNA: TGTGCCAGCAGCTCTTTCACAGGAGATAGCAATCAGCCCCAGCATTTT; CDR3 protein: CASSSFTGDSNQPQHF
clone size: .; V gene: TRBV12-3/TRBV12-4; J gene: TRBJ2-7; D gene: .; CDR3 DNA: TGTGCCAGCAGTTTCATGCCCCCGGGGTCGAGCTCCTACGAGCAGTACTTC; CDR3 protein: CASSFMPPGSSSYEQYF